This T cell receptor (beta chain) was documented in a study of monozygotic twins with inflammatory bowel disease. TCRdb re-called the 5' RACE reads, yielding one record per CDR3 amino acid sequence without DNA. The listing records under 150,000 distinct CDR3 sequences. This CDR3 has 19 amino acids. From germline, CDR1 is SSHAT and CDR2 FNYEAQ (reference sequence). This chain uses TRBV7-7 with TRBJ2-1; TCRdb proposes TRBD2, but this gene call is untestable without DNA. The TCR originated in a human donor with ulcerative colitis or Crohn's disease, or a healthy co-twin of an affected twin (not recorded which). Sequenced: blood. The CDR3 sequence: CASSLGTSGGATSLNEQFF.